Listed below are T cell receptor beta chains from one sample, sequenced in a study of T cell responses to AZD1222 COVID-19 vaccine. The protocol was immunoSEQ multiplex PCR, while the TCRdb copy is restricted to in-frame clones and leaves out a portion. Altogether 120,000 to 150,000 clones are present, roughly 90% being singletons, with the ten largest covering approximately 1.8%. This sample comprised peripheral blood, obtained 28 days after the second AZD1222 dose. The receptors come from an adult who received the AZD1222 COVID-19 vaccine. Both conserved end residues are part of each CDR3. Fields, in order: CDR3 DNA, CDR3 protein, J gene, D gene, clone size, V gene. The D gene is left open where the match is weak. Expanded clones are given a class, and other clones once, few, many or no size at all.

DNA: TGTGCCAGCAGCCTAAACTCCGGGAACACTGAAGCTTTCTTT
CDR3: CASSLNSGNTEAFF
J: TRBJ1-1
D: .
size: .
V: TRBV6-5

DNA: TGTGCCAGCAGCTTAGGGGGGGAGCCGAACACAGATACGCAGTATTTT
CDR3: CASSLGGEPNTDTQYF
J: TRBJ2-3
D: .
size: .
V: TRBV7-9

DNA: TGCGCCAGCAGCTTGGCCTTTGTAGGGTTTGGGGCCAACGTCCTGACTTTC
CDR3: CASSLAFVGFGANVLTF
J: TRBJ2-6
D: .
size: .
V: TRBV5-1

DNA: TGTGCCAGCAGCCAAGAGACAGGGGGCGGCACCGGGGAGCTGTTTTTT
CDR3: CASSQETGGGTGELFF
J: TRBJ2-2
D: TRBD1
size: .
V: TRBV4-2

DNA: TGTGCCAGCAGCTTAGGGTCCGGGACAGGGAATGAAAAACTGTTTTTT
CDR3: CASSLGSGTGNEKLFF
J: TRBJ1-4
D: TRBD1
size: .
V: TRBV7-2

DNA: TGTGCCAGCAGCCAACGAGGGCCCGGCCAGCCCCAGCATTTT
CDR3: CASSQRGPGQPQHF
J: TRBJ1-5
D: .
size: .
V: TRBV4-2

DNA: TGTGCCAGCAGTTTAAAGAGGGAAGCTTTCTTT
CDR3: CASSLKREAFF
J: TRBJ1-1
D: .
size: .
V: TRBV28

DNA: TGTGCCAGCTCACCACCAACGGGTGCTAGCACAGATACGCAGTATTTT
CDR3: CASSPPTGASTDTQYF
J: TRBJ2-3
D: .
size: .
V: TRBV18

DNA: TGTGCCAGCAGCAAAGGAGAACAGCCAGCCGCTGAAGCTTTCTTT
CDR3: CASSKGEQPAAEAFF
J: TRBJ1-1
D: .
size: .
V: TRBV21-1

DNA: TGCGCCAGCAGCTTGCCAAGTGGCATCGGGACGATAGTGTACGAGCAGTACTTC
CDR3: CASSLPSGIGTIVYEQYF
J: TRBJ2-7
D: .
size: .
V: TRBV5-1

DNA: TGTGCCAGCAGCTTACTAGCGGGAGCCTACGAGCAGTACTTC
CDR3: CASSLLAGAYEQYF
J: TRBJ2-7
D: TRBD2
size: .
V: TRBV7-2

DNA: TGTGCCAGCAGCGGTACTAGCGGGCTAGGGGTAAGCTCCTACAATGAGCAGTTCTTC
CDR3: CASSGTSGLGVSSYNEQFF
J: TRBJ2-1
D: TRBD2
size: .
V: TRBV2

DNA: TGCGCCAGCAGCTTAGGGTTCTTCACAGATACGCAGTATTTT
CDR3: CASSLGFFTDTQYF
J: TRBJ2-3
D: .
size: .
V: TRBV5-1

DNA: TGTGCCAGCAGCCCACCATCCGGGGGAGGGTCCTACGAGCAGTACTTC
CDR3: CASSPPSGGGSYEQYF
J: TRBJ2-7
D: TRBD2
size: once
V: TRBV28

DNA: TGTGCCAGCAGTTACTCGGGGATAGGGAGGAGCGCTGAAGCTTTCTTT
CDR3: CASSYSGIGRSAEAFF
J: TRBJ1-1
D: .
size: .
V: TRBV6-2/TRBV6-3

DNA: TGTGCCAGTAGTAACCGGGCAACTAATGAAAAACTGTTTTTT
CDR3: CASSNRATNEKLFF
J: TRBJ1-4
D: .
size: .
V: TRBV19

DNA: TGTGCCTGGAGTCTACAGGGGGGCCTTGGAAAACTGTTTTTT
CDR3: CAWSLQGGLGKLFF
J: TRBJ1-4
D: TRBD1
size: .
V: TRBV30

DNA: TGCAGTGCTAGTAAGGCGTCCTCTTACGAGCAGTACTTC
CDR3: CSASKASSYEQYF
J: TRBJ2-7
D: .
size: once
V: TRBV20-1

DNA: TGCGCCAGCAGCTCGGGTATGGAAAGCTCCTACAATGAGCAGTTCTTC
CDR3: CASSSGMESSYNEQFF
J: TRBJ2-1
D: .
size: .
V: TRBV5-1

DNA: TGTGCCAGCAGCGTAGAGGCTAGTTCGGCCAAAAACATTCAGTACTTC
CDR3: CASSVEASSAKNIQYF
J: TRBJ2-4
D: .
size: .
V: TRBV9

DNA: TGTGCCAGCAGTTTAAAATATGTAGGGGTAGGTCAGCCCCAGCATTTT
CDR3: CASSLKYVGVGQPQHF
J: TRBJ1-5
D: .
size: .
V: TRBV27

DNA: TGCGCCAGCAGCCAAGCGCGGGCTAGCGGGACCCCCTACGGGCAGTACTTC
CDR3: CASSQARASGTPYGQYF
J: TRBJ2-7
D: TRBD2
size: .
V: TRBV4-3

DNA: TGTGCCAGCAGCGCCACCGACAGGCCCAACTCTGGAAACACCATATATTTT
CDR3: CASSATDRPNSGNTIYF
J: TRBJ1-3
D: .
size: .
V: TRBV11-3

DNA: TGTGCCAGCACCTCCCAGCGCCCGGGGAACACTGAAGCTTTCTTT
CDR3: CASTSQRPGNTEAFF
J: TRBJ1-1
D: .
size: .
V: TRBV6-5

DNA: TGTGCCAGCAGCGTATTTGGTGAGAACACTGAAGCTTTCTTT
CDR3: CASSVFGENTEAFF
J: TRBJ1-1
D: .
size: .
V: TRBV7-8

DNA: TGTGCCAGCCCTCCTGGGGTCAACATTTACGATGAGCAGTTCTTC
CDR3: CASPPGVNIYDEQFF
J: TRBJ2-1
D: .
size: .
V: TRBV2

DNA: TGTGCCAGCAGCACCCTAACGGACAGAGCGGGCTACACCTTC
CDR3: CASSTLTDRAGYTF
J: TRBJ1-2
D: .
size: .
V: TRBV7-2

DNA: TGTGCCAGCAGTTTAGAGCGGAACACTGAAGCTTTCTTT
CDR3: CASSLERNTEAFF
J: TRBJ1-1
D: .
size: .
V: TRBV12-3/TRBV12-4

DNA: TGTGCCAGCAGTTCCCGACAGAAGAACACTGAAGCTTTCTTT
CDR3: CASSSRQKNTEAFF
J: TRBJ1-1
D: .
size: .
V: TRBV6-5

DNA: TGTGCCAGCAGCTTAACCGAGGGGACAGTCTCTTTC
CDR3: CASSLTEGTVSF
J: TRBJ1-2
D: TRBD1
size: .
V: TRBV7-9

DNA: TGTGCCAGCAGCTTAGGGGGGCTTCGCTATGGCTACACCTTC
CDR3: CASSLGGLRYGYTF
J: TRBJ1-2
D: .
size: .
V: TRBV7-9

DNA: TGTGCCAGCGCCCCCGGGACCAAGAACACTGAAGCTTTCTTT
CDR3: CASAPGTKNTEAFF
J: TRBJ1-1
D: .
size: .
V: TRBV19

DNA: TGTGCCAGCAGTTTGAGGGTCACAGATACGCAGTATTTT
CDR3: CASSLRVTDTQYF
J: TRBJ2-3
D: .
size: few
V: TRBV28

DNA: TGTGCCAGCAGTTTAGGAGACAACTACGAGCAGTACTTC
CDR3: CASSLGDNYEQYF
J: TRBJ2-7
D: .
size: .
V: TRBV12-3/TRBV12-4

DNA: TGTGCCAGCAGGCATGGATGGCACGAGAACACTGAAGCTTTCTTT
CDR3: CASRHGWHENTEAFF
J: TRBJ1-1
D: .
size: .
V: TRBV3-1/TRBV3-2

DNA: TGTGCTAGTGGTTTGGTACTAGCGGGGACGTCCTACGAGCAGTACTTC
CDR3: CASGLVLAGTSYEQYF
J: TRBJ2-7
D: TRBD2
size: .
V: TRBV12-5

DNA: TGTGCTAGCGGGCGGGAGACCCAGTACTTC
CDR3: CASGRETQYF
J: TRBJ2-5
D: TRBD2
size: .
V: TRBV11-2

DNA: TGTGCCAGCAGCCAGGGGACAGGGGGGGATGGCTACACCTTC
CDR3: CASSQGTGGDGYTF
J: TRBJ1-2
D: TRBD1
size: .
V: TRBV7-2

DNA: TGTGCCAGCAGCGCCCCGGGACTAGCGGTGCACAATGAGCAGTTCTTC
CDR3: CASSAPGLAVHNEQFF
J: TRBJ2-1
D: TRBD2
size: once
V: TRBV5-6

DNA: TGTGCCTGGAGTGTAGGTCTATGGGCGGGGACCATGAACACTGAAGCTTTCTTT
CDR3: CAWSVGLWAGTMNTEAFF
J: TRBJ1-1
D: .
size: .
V: TRBV30

DNA: TGTGCCAGCAGCTTAGTACCCACTAGCGGAGGGGGGTACGAGCAGTACTTC
CDR3: CASSLVPTSGGGYEQYF
J: TRBJ2-7
D: TRBD2
size: .
V: TRBV7-2

DNA: TGTGCCAGCAGTTATGGGATCTCAACGCACGGAGAGACCCAGTACTTC
CDR3: CASSYGISTHGETQYF
J: TRBJ2-5
D: .
size: .
V: TRBV6-5

DNA: TGTGCCAGCTCACCACCCAGTCAGCCCCAGCATTTT
CDR3: CASSPPSQPQHF
J: TRBJ1-5
D: .
size: once
V: TRBV18

DNA: TGTGCCACCGGACTAGCGGGAAGGGGAACATACAATGAGCAGTTCTTC
CDR3: CATGLAGRGTYNEQFF
J: TRBJ2-1
D: TRBD2
size: .
V: TRBV24-1

DNA: TGTGCCAGCAGCTTTAGCGGGAGAGACACAGATACGCAGTATTTT
CDR3: CASSFSGRDTDTQYF
J: TRBJ2-3
D: TRBD2
size: .
V: TRBV11-3

DNA: TGTGCCACCCAGGGGTGGCTGGCCTCCGAGCAGTACTTC
CDR3: CATQGWLASEQYF
J: TRBJ2-7
D: .
size: .
V: TRBV3-1/TRBV3-2

DNA: TGCGCCAGCGGGACAGGGACTCCCACATACAATGAGCAGTTCTTC
CDR3: CASGTGTPTYNEQFF
J: TRBJ2-1
D: TRBD1
size: .
V: TRBV10-2

DNA: TGCGCCAGCATTACCCGGCCGGGAGCCGCCGAAAAACTGTTTTTT
CDR3: CASITRPGAAEKLFF
J: TRBJ1-4
D: .
size: .
V: TRBV23-1